The 14 T cell receptor beta chains in this list originate from one sample, sequenced in a study of T cells in localized non-small cell lung cancer. Some clones are missing from TCRdb's copy, which holds only in-frame ones; the method was immunoSEQ multiplex PCR. The sample carries about 53,000 clones, roughly 84% recorded once. Sample: peripheral blood mononuclear cells, taken before any cancer treatment. These receptors came from a man aged 40 to 75 with stage III lung adenocarcinoma.

The V and J genes are TRBV5-6 and TRBJ1-3; D remains unclear. This CDR3 contains 15 residues. Germline V gives CDR1 SGHDT, CDR2 YYEEEE. The V gene lost 0 bases and the J gene lost 2 bases, with 9 bases spanning the gap. CDR3 loop: CASSLEGPAGNTIYF. CDR3 nucleotides: TGTGCCAGCAGCTTGGAGGGCCCTGCTGGAAACACCATATATTTT.

The chain carries TRBV30 and TRBJ2-2; tentatively, D is TRBD2 (6 bases). The CDR3 spans 15 residues. V was shortened by 5 bases and J by 4 bases, with 17 bases between the two germline ends. Germline lookup yields CDR1 GTSNPN and CDR2 SVGIG (reference sequence). In DNA form, the CDR3 reads TGTGCCTGGGGGGAGGCAGGAAGGGTCACCGGGGAGCTGTTTTTT. Its translation is CAWGEAGRVTGELFF. Combining the CDR3 with reference TRBV30 and TRBJ2-2 gives the whole variable domain SQTIHQWPATLVQPVGSPLSLECTVEGTSNPNLYWYRQAAGRGLQLLFYSVGIGQISSEVPQNLSASRPQDRQFILSSKKLLLSDSGFYLCAWGEAGRVTGELFFGEGSRLTVL.

The chain combines TRBV15 with TRBJ2-1, with 11 bases lining up with TRBD2. CDR3 length: 16 residues. Looked up from germline, CDR1 is LNHNV and CDR2 is YYDKDF (reference sequence). With 6 bases clipped from V and 7 bases from J, the junction kept 11 bases outside the gene matches. The chain's CDR3 is CATRESVLAGANEQFF. CDR3 nucleotide sequence: TGTGCCACCAGAGAGAGCGTACTAGCGGGAGCAAATGAGCAGTTCTTC. Together with reference TRBV15 and TRBJ2-1, the CDR3 gives the full variable domain: DAMVIQNPRYQVTQFGKPVTLSCSQTLNHNVMYWYQQKSSQAPKLLFHYYDKDFNNEADTPDNFQSRRPNTSFCFLDIRSPGLGDTAMYLCATRESVLAGANEQFFGPGTRLTVL.

This clone has just one count. The V and J genes are TRBV6-1 and TRBJ2-7; D unresolved. Deletions cut 2 bases from V and 5 bases from J, with 7 bases between. Germline values: CDR1 MNHNS, CDR2 SASEGT. The CDR3 is 12 amino acids. The CDR3 is CASSEIANEQYF. The CDR3 DNA is TGTGCCAGCAGTGAAATAGCCAACGAGCAGTACTTC.

This clone was picked up a small number of times. V is TRBV6-5 and J is TRBJ1-1; D remains unclear. This CDR3 has 13 amino acids. With 3 bases removed from V and 4 bases from J, the gap between germline ends came to 9 bases. Germline CDR1 MNHEY, CDR2 SVGAGI. CDR3 in DNA: TGTGCCAGCAGTTATTGGCGGTCCACTGAAGCTTTCTTT. Translation: CASSYWRSTEAFF.

This sequence joins TRBV13 and TRBJ2-1, with D perhaps matching TRBD2 (6 bases). This CDR3 is built from 13 residues. The germline V and J ends were trimmed by 8 bases and 2 bases, with 10 bases remaining between them. Germline-derived CDR1 and CDR2 are PRHDT and FYEKMQ (reference sequence). CDR3 region: CASASATYNEQFF. The CDR3, as DNA: TGTGCCAGCGCTAGCGCCACCTACAATGAGCAGTTCTTC.

The chain is built from TRBV19 and TRBJ2-7; 12 nucleotides line up with TRBD1. The CDR3 runs to 14 residues. After removal of 6 bases from V and 6 bases from J, the junction contained 6 bases not matched to a gene. Germline CDR1 LNHDA, CDR2 SQIVND (reference sequence). The CDR3 spells CASSPGTGGVEQYF. DNA for the CDR3: TGTGCCAGTAGCCCCGGGACAGGGGGCGTCGAGCAGTACTTC.

The chain recombines TRBV29-1 with TRBJ1-1, with D unclear. Looked up from germline, CDR1 is SQVTM and CDR2 is ANQGSEA. This CDR3 spans 10 amino acids. Deletions cut 3 bases from V and 7 bases from J, with 6 bases between. CDR3 amino acids: CSVDGYEAFF. In DNA, the CDR3 is TGCAGCGTTGACGGGTATGAAGCTTTCTTT.

Concerning this clone itself: The same CDR3 arises from other DNA sequences in this sample as well. This chain links TRBV5-1 with TRBJ2-1; D may be TRBD1 (5 bases). Per germline, CDR1 SGHRS and CDR2 YFSETQ. Deletions cut 5 bases from V and 3 bases from J, with 9 bases between. This CDR3 contains 13 residues. This chain's CDR3 is CASRKDIYNEQFF. CDR3 in DNA: TGCGCCAGCAGAAAGGACATCTACAATGAGCAGTTCTTC.

This rearrangement joins TRBV11-2 to TRBJ1-3; the D is unclear. Trimming removed 2 bases from V and 6 bases from J, with 5 bases in between. CDR3 length: 12 amino acids. Germline-derived CDR1 and CDR2 are SGHAT and FQNNGV. Here the CDR3 reads CASSLPPNTIYF. The CDR3 bases are TGTGCCAGCAGCTTACCCCCAAACACCATATATTTT. Filled out from reference TRBV11-2 and TRBJ1-3, the complete variable domain reads EAGVAQSPRYKIIEKRQSVAFWCNPISGHATLYWYQQILGQGPKLLIQFQNNGVVDDSQLPKDRFSAERLKGVDSTLKIQPAKLEDSAVYLCASSLPPNTIYFGEGSWLTVV.

This sequence joins TRBV27 and TRBJ2-3, with 12 positions matching TRBD2. The CDR3 consists of 16 residues. V lost 5 bases and J lost 0; bases outside the gene matches: 3. Per germline, CDR1 MNHEY and CDR2 SMNVEV (reference sequence). The CDR3 nucleotides read TGTGCCAGCAGTCCAGGGACTAGCGGGAGCACAGATACGCAGTATTTT. Translating gives CASSPGTSGSTDTQYF.

This chain joins TRBV7-9 and TRBJ2-5; D uncertain. This CDR3 has 12 amino acids. The V and J ends lost 3 bases and 3 bases respectively, with 5 bases between them. Germline V gives CDR1 SEHNR, CDR2 FQNEAQ (reference sequence). The CDR3 sequence: CASSFPEETQYF. CDR3 DNA sequence: TGTGCCAGCAGCTTTCCGGAAGAGACCCAGTACTTC.

The J gene is TRBJ2-5, the V gene TRBV5-1, with unresolved D. V shed 2 bases and J shed 4 bases, with 9 bases lying between them. This CDR3 has 13 residues. Germline V lookup: CDR1 SGHRS, CDR2 YFSETQ. This CDR3 reads CASSLDDTETQYF. The DNA of the CDR3 is TGCGCCAGCAGCTTAGACGACACAGAGACCCAGTACTTC. Filled out from reference TRBV5-1 and TRBJ2-5, the complete variable domain reads KAGVTQTPRYLIKTRGQQVTLSCSPISGHRSVSWYQQTPGQGLQFLFEYFSETQRNKGNFPGRFSGRQFSNSRSEMNVSTLELGDSALYLCASSLDDTETQYFGPGTRLLVL.

The J gene is TRBJ1-1, the V gene TRBV25-1; D uncertain. The CDR3 has 15 residues. In germline, CDR1 is MGHDK, CDR2 SYGVNS. Trimming cost V 3 bases and J 6 bases, with 17 bases left between them. CDR3: CASSDQSGSGSEAFF. Written as DNA, the CDR3 is TGTGCCAGCAGTGATCAAAGTGGTTCGGGGTCTGAAGCTTTCTTT.